This T cell receptor (beta chain) was sequenced during a study of tumor and adjacent non-tumor tissue in lung cancer. TCRbeta libraries were built with three rounds of nested PCR, modified from ARM-PCR. TCRdb re-derived calls from the multiplex PCR reads in MiXCR, one entry per CDR3 protein. The sample includes about 48,000 distinct CDR3 sequences, roughly 67% seen only once; the top ten take about 30%. This clonotype was observed at least ten times. This sample's RNA came from whole unsorted tissue. The normal lung tissue was taken more than 3 cm from the tumor edge. The CDR3 runs to 16 residues. Per germline, CDR1 MNHNY and CDR2 SVGAGI (reference sequence). V gave up 6 bases and J gave up 4 bases; unmatched junction bases: 12.

The chain combines TRBV6-6 with TRBJ2-3; 8 nucleotides line up with TRBD2. Sequencing input: distant non-tumor lung tissue. The source of this sequence is a woman between 65 and 79 years old with non-small cell lung cancer. The CDR3 protein is CASSDAGGAHADTQYF. The CDR3 bases are TGTGCCAGCAGCGACGCGGGGGGAGCACATGCAGATACGCAGTATTTT.